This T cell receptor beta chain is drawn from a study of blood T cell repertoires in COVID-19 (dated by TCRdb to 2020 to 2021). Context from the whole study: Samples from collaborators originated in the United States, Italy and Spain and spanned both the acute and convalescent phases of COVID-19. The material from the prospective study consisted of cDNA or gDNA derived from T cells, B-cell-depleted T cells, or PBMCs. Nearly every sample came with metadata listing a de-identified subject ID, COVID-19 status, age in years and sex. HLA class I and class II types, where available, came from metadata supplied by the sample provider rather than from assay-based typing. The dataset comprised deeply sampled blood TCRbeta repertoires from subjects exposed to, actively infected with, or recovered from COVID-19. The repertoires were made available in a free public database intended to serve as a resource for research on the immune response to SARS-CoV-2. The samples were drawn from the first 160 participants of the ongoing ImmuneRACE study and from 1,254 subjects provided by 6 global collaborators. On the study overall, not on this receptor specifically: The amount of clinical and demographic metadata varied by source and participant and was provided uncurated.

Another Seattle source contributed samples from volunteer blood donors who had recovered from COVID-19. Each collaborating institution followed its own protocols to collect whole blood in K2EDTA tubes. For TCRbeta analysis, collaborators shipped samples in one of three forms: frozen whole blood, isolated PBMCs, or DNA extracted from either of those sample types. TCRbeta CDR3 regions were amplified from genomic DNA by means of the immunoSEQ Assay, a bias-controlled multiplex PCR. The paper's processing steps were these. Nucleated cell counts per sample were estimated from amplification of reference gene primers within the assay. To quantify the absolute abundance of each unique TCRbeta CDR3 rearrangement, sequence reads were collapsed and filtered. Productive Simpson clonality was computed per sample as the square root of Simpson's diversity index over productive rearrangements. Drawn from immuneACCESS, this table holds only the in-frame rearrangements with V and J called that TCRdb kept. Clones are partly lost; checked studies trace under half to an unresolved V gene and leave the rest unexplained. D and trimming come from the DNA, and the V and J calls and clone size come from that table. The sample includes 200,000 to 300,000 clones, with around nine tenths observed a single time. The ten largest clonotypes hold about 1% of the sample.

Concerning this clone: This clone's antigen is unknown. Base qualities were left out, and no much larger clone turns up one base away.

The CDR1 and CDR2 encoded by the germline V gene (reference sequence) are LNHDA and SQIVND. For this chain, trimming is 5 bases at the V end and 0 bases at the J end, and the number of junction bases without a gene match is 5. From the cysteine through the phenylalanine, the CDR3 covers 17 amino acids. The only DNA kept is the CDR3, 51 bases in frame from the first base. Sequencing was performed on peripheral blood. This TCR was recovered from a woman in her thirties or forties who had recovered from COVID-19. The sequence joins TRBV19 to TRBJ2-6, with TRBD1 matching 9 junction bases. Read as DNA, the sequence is TGTGCCAGTAGTGGGACAGGGATTATCTCTGGGGCCAACGTCCTGACTTTC. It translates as CASSGTGIISGANVLTF.